The 8 T cell receptor beta chains in this list originate from one sample, sequenced in a study of blood T cell repertoires in COVID-19 (dated by TCRdb to 2018 to 2021). Libraries were built with the immunoSEQ multiplex PCR assay. As stored in TCRdb, this immuneACCESS dataset retains in-frame rearrangements with V and J assigned. A fraction of the clones does not appear; measured against another copy, unresolved V genes explain less than half of the discrepancy, and the remainder lacks a known reason. The sample table shows under 300,000 clones, and approximately 80% are seen once. The ten largest account for roughly a tenth of the sample. The sequenced sample consisted of peripheral blood. The receptors were sampled from a woman older than 75 with acute or convalescent COVID-19.

The genes are TRBV5-1 and TRBJ1-1; no firm D call. The germline CDR1 and CDR2 sequences are SGHRS and YFSETQ. The CDR3 totals 14 residues. V lost 2 bases and J lost 3, with 11 bases in between. The CDR3 protein is CASSFTIPDTEAFF. CDR3 nucleotides: TGCGCCAGCAGCTTTACAATTCCTGACACTGAAGCTTTCTTT. The whole variable domain, remainder taken from reference TRBV5-1 and TRBJ1-1, is KAGVTQTPRYLIKTRGQQVTLSCSPISGHRSVSWYQQTPGQGLQFLFEYFSETQRNKGNFPGRFSGRQFSNSRSEMNVSTLELGDSALYLCASSFTIPDTEAFFGQGTRLTVV.

The rearrangement joins TRBV28 to TRBJ1-6; D perhaps matches TRBD1 (5 bases). V lost 11 bases, J lost 9 bases, and 17 bases lay in between. The CDR3 loop spans 13 amino acids. Germline V gene sequence: CDR1 MDHEN, CDR2 SYDVKM. As DNA, the CDR3 is TGTGCCGAGGGCCCAGCGGGGGTTTCACCCCTCCACTTT. Translated, it gives CAEGPAGVSPLHF.

The rearrangement uses TRBV5-1 and TRBJ2-7; TRBD2 matches 10 bases. This CDR3 contains 14 residues. Germline assignment: CDR1 SGHRS and CDR2 YFSETQ. The J segment lost 3 bases and the V segment lost 4 bases, leaving 4 bases of the junction unmatched. Here the CDR3 reads CASSLGTSDYEQYF. As DNA, the CDR3 is TGCGCCAGCAGCCTCGGGACTAGCGACTACGAGCAGTACTTC.

This clone turned up a few times. This sequence joins TRBV28 and TRBJ1-6; TRBD1 aligns across 9 bases. CDR3 size: 15 residues. Trimming removed 5 bases from V and 4 bases from J; junction bases left unmatched: 3. From germline, CDR1 is MDHEN and CDR2 SYDVKM. The CDR3 loop is CASSTGGNYNSPLHF. DNA of the CDR3: TGTGCCAGCAGTACAGGGGGCAATTATAATTCACCCCTCCACTTT.

V usage is TRBV5-1 and J usage is TRBJ2-7; possible D gene TRBD2, 6 bases. CDR1 and CDR2 (germline): SGHRS, YFSETQ. CDR3 size: 16 residues. V lost 1 base and J 6 bases, leaving 20 bases between the germline ends. CDR3 amino acids: CASSLRAGGVRSEQYF. CDR3 in DNA: TGCGCCAGCAGCTTGAGGGCAGGAGGGGTAAGGAGCGAGCAGTACTTC.

The rearrangement links TRBV12-3 or TRBV12-4 to TRBJ2-5, with a weak D call TRBD1 (5 bases). CDR3 size: 12 residues. V was clipped by 8 bases and J by 5 bases, with 12 bases between them. The CDR3 loop reads CASLGAKETQYF. In nucleotides, the CDR3 is TGTGCCAGCCTTGGGGCCAAGGAGACCCAGTACTTC.

This chain uses TRBV23-1 with TRBJ2-7; 8 positions agree with TRBD1. TRBV23-1 is assigned to the ORF class and has an uncertain function. V was pared by 6 bases and J by 2 bases, with 9 bases of the junction left unmatched. The CDR3 is made up of 15 amino acids. CDR3 sequence (DNA): TGCGCCAGCAGACCCCGGACAGGGCTCCCCTACGAGCAGTACTTC. It codes for CASRPRTGLPYEQYF.

The chain uses TRBV4-1 and TRBJ1-2; 9 bases map to TRBD1. Germline-derived CDR1 and CDR2 are MGHRA and YSYEKL. This CDR3 spans 17 amino acids. Trimming took 2 bases from V and 2 from J; bases not matched to a gene: 9. CDR3 loop: CASSQPTGQGQNYGYTF. CDR3 coding DNA: TGCGCCAGCAGCCAACCAACCGGACAGGGGCAAAACTATGGCTACACCTTC.